The next 24 T cell receptor beta chains were all read from a single sample in a study of T cell responses to AZD1222 COVID-19 vaccine. Libraries were prepared by immunoSEQ multiplex PCR; TCRdb keeps only in-frame clonotypes and omits some of them. The sample records 130,000 to 150,000 clones, more than 70% being singletons. This specimen consisted of peripheral blood, obtained on day 0 of AZD1222 vaccination. The receptor set was obtained from an adult in good health.

The chain recombines TRBV19 with TRBJ2-7, with 8 bases lining up with TRBD1. CDR3 length: 15 amino acids. Per the germline V gene, CDR1 is LNHDA and CDR2 is SQIVND (reference sequence). The junction had 13 bases not matched to a gene; V was cut back by 5 bases and J by 7 bases. The CDR3 is CASSPRTGFGEEQYF. DNA for the CDR3: TGTGCCAGTAGTCCGAGGACAGGGTTCGGCGAAGAGCAGTACTTC.

The gene calls are TRBV18 and TRBJ2-1; D is possibly TRBD1 or TRBD2 (5 bases each). The V end lost 3 bases, the J end lost 9 bases, and 12 bases lay between the germline ends. CDR3 length: 13 residues. The germline gives CDR1 KGHSH, CDR2 LQKENI. The CDR3 protein is CASSPRGPGEQFF. The CDR3 DNA sequence: TGTGCCAGCTCACCTAGGGGACCCGGTGAGCAGTTCTTC.

CDR3 sequence reads: CASSLLRTGQMRDTEAFF. The CDR3 region has the DNA TGTGCCAGCTCACTCCTGCGAACGGGACAAATGAGGGACACTGAAGCTTTCTTT. The chain recombines TRBV18 with TRBJ1-1; possible D gene TRBD1, 6 bases. Looked up from germline, CDR1 is KGHSH and CDR2 is LQKENI. Trimming shortened V by 4 bases and J by 3 bases, and 24 bases separated the two germline ends. The CDR3 totals 18 residues. Looking up the rest from reference TRBV18 and TRBJ1-1 gives the full variable domain: NAGVMQNPRHLVRRRGQEARLRCSPMKGHSHVYWYRQLPEEGLKFMVYLQKENIIDESGMPKERFSAEFPKEGPSILRIQQVVRGDSAAYFCASSLLRTGQMRDTEAFFGQGTRLTVV.

The V gene is TRBV11-2, the J gene TRBJ2-7; 8 nucleotides line up with TRBD1. Germline CDR1 reads SGHAT; CDR2 reads FQNNGV. The V gene end was trimmed by 1 base and the J gene end by 7 bases; junction bases not matched to a gene: 9. CDR3 size: 15 residues. In nucleotides, the CDR3 is TGTGCCAGCAGCTTAGCTCGGGGGCAGGGGGCAGAGCAGTACTTC. This translates into CASSLARGQGAEQYF.

The CDR3 DNA reads as TGTGCCAGCAGTTTCTGGACAGGAGAGGGCGACACTGAAGCTTTCTTT. Translated, it gives CASSFWTGEGDTEAFF. The V and J genes are TRBV28 and TRBJ1-1; 7 bases map to TRBD1. After removal of 3 bases from V and 3 bases from J, the junction contained 10 bases not matched to a gene. The length of the CDR3 is 16 residues. CDR1 MDHEN and CDR2 SYDVKM come from the germline V gene. Combining the CDR3 with reference TRBV28 and TRBJ1-1 gives the whole variable domain DVKVTQSSRYLVKRTGEKVFLECVQDMDHENMFWYRQDPGLGLRLIYFSYDVKMKEKGDIPEGYSVSREKKERFSLILESASTNQTSMYLCASSFWTGEGDTEAFFGQGTRLTVV.

The chain uses TRBV2 and TRBJ2-7, with D perhaps TRBD1 (6 bases). This CDR3 is built from 15 residues. Germline assignment: CDR1 SNHLY and CDR2 FYNNEI. V gave up 2 bases and J gave up 4 bases, with 15 bases separating them. CDR3 nucleotides: TGTGCCAGCAGTGAAATCAGGGGACGTAGATACGAGCAGTACTTC. Amino acids: CASSEIRGRRYEQYF.

The rearrangement links TRBV28 to TRBJ2-7; perhaps TRBD1 as D (6 bases). There are 11 residues in the CDR3. The V and J ends lost 11 bases and 2 bases respectively, with 10 bases between them. In germline, CDR1 is MDHEN, CDR2 SYDVKM. The CDR3 bases are TGTGCCGGTGGACAGACCTACGAGCAGTACTTC. Its protein is CAGGQTYEQYF. The full variable domain, completed using reference TRBV28 and TRBJ2-7, is DVKVTQSSRYLVKRTGEKVFLECVQDMDHENMFWYRQDPGLGLRLIYFSYDVKMKEKGDIPEGYSVSREKKERFSLILESASTNQTSMYLCAGGQTYEQYFGPGTRLTVT.

V gene TRBV7-2 combines with J gene TRBJ2-3; 9 bases align to TRBD2. Germline-derived CDR1 and CDR2 are SGHTA and FQGNSA. The CDR3 loop spans 16 amino acids. J gave up 2 bases and V 5 bases, and 8 bases lay outside the gene matches. The CDR3 nucleotides are TGTGCCAGCAGCCCCCGGAGGACTAGCGTCACAGATACGCAGTATTTT. As protein: CASSPRRTSVTDTQYF.

V and J are TRBV28 and TRBJ1-5; perhaps TRBD1 as D (5 bases). V lost 6 bases and J 4 bases, leaving 13 bases between the germline ends. The CDR3 runs 14 residues. The germline V gene has CDR1 MDHEN and CDR2 SYDVKM. The CDR3 spells CASRPPQGNQPQHF. As DNA, the CDR3 is TGTGCCAGCAGGCCCCCCCAGGGAAATCAGCCCCAGCATTTT.

This clone was counted once. V is TRBV4-2 and J is TRBJ1-1, with D perhaps matching TRBD1 (5 bases). The ends were cut back, 0 bases at V and 5 bases at J, with 16 bases in the middle. Germline loops: CDR1 LGHNA, CDR2 YNFKEQ. The CDR3 covers 16 residues. CDR3 in amino acids: CASSQDGTKGGTEAFF. In nucleotides, the CDR3 is TGTGCCAGCAGCCAAGATGGGACCAAGGGCGGAACTGAAGCTTTCTTT.

The chain employs TRBV6-5 and TRBJ2-2, with D perhaps matching TRBD2 (7 bases). This CDR3 is built from 15 residues. V was clipped by 2 bases and J by 4 bases, with 11 bases between them. Germline loops: CDR1 MNHEY, CDR2 SVGAGI. The CDR3 nucleotides are TGTGCCAGCAGTTACCGGGGGGCGGTCACCGGGGAGCTGTTTTTT. It translates to CASSYRGAVTGELFF.

Points on this clone: Because the CDR3 is missing its conserved closing phenylalanine or tryptophan, this is likely a read error. The DNA is omitted, as the CDR3 cannot be located on it reliably, and the CDR3 follows TCRdb's listing. V and J are TRBV11-2 and TRBJ1-1; the table's D gene call, TRBD1, was not cross checked with the DNA. The CDR3 length equals 11 residues, ends included. CDR1 is SGHAT and CDR2 is FQNNGV in the germline V gene. CDR3 residues: CASSLSEAGHV.

The rearrangement joins TRBV18 to TRBJ1-5; D remains ambiguous. Trimming took 4 bases from V and 5 from J, leaving 9 bases between them. The CDR3 covers 13 residues. Looked up from germline, CDR1 is KGHSH and CDR2 is LQKENI. CDR3 coding DNA: TGTGCCAGCTCACTTCGGGAGTATCAGCCCCAGCATTTT. Translating it yields CASSLREYQPQHF.

J is TRBJ1-2 and V is TRBV6-2 or TRBV6-3; D gene uncertain. V dropped 2 bases and J dropped 7 bases, with 8 bases sitting between them. CDR1 and CDR2 from the germline V gene are MNHEY and SVGEGT. The CDR3 sequence is 12 residues long. This CDR3 reads CASSYEIGGYTF. In DNA, the CDR3 is TGTGCCAGCAGTTACGAAATCGGTGGCTACACCTTC.

V is TRBV12-3 or TRBV12-4 and J is TRBJ2-5, with 8 bases lining up with TRBD1. V was clipped by 5 bases and J by 4 bases; unmatched bases: 3. This CDR3 region has 13 residues. In DNA, the CDR3 is TGTGCCAGCAGTGACAGGGGCATAGAGACCCAGTACTTC. Its protein product is CASSDRGIETQYF.

V and J are TRBV7-9 and TRBJ2-3; D might be TRBD1 (6 bases). The V end lost 8 bases, the J end lost 4 bases, and 19 bases lay between the germline ends. This CDR3 comprises 15 residues. Germline-derived CDR1 and CDR2 are SEHNR and FQNEAQ (reference sequence). CDR3 amino acids: CASSPGAGFPDTQYF. The CDR3 DNA follows: TGTGCCAGCTCCCCAGGGGCAGGGTTTCCAGATACGCAGTATTTT.

The chain links TRBV7-9 to TRBJ2-3; 8 nucleotides agree with TRBD2. CDR1 is SEHNR, CDR2 FQNEAQ, per germline (reference sequence). V shed 4 bases and J 2 bases; nucleotides not matched to a gene: 8. The CDR3 has 16 residues. DNA of the CDR3: TGTGCCAGCAGCTCCATTCGCGGGGGGTTCACAGATACGCAGTATTTT. Amino acid sequence: CASSSIRGGFTDTQYF.

The chain employs TRBV5-1 and TRBJ2-1; 8 bases map to TRBD2. J lost 10 bases, V lost 4 bases, and 10 bases had no gene match. Per germline, CDR1 SGHRS and CDR2 YFSETQ. This CDR3 has 14 residues. This CDR3 is CASSGTGTRGEQFF. DNA of the CDR3: TGCGCCAGCAGCGGAACCGGGACTAGGGGGGAGCAGTTCTTC. The full variable domain, in which reference TRBV5-1 and TRBJ2-1 provide the parts outside the CDR3, is KAGVTQTPRYLIKTRGQQVTLSCSPISGHRSVSWYQQTPGQGLQFLFEYFSETQRNKGNFPGRFSGRQFSNSRSEMNVSTLELGDSALYLCASSGTGTRGEQFFGPGTRLTVL.

The rearrangement links TRBV3-1 (or the pseudogene TRBV3-2) to TRBJ2-5; 16 nucleotides match TRBD2. The J segment lost 4 bases and the V segment lost 2 bases, leaving 7 bases of the junction unmatched. CDR1 LGHDT and CDR2 YNNKEL come from the germline V gene (reference sequence). CDR3 length: 18 amino acids. CDR3 protein: CASSQSPGLAGGSETQYF. The CDR3 DNA reads TGTGCCAGCAGCCAATCCCCGGGACTAGCGGGGGGGTCAGAGACCCAGTACTTC.

The gene calls are TRBV18 and TRBJ1-2, with D unclear. The CDR3 has 13 residues. V was cut by 6 bases and J by 8 bases, with 16 bases left in between. Per the germline V gene, CDR1 is KGHSH and CDR2 is LQKENI. CDR3 in DNA: TGTGCCAGCTCTTCGGATCTTCTCGGAGGCTACACCTTC. It translates to CASSSDLLGGYTF. The whole variable domain, remainder taken from reference TRBV18 and TRBJ1-2, is NAGVMQNPRHLVRRRGQEARLRCSPMKGHSHVYWYRQLPEEGLKFMVYLQKENIIDESGMPKERFSAEFPKEGPSILRIQQVVRGDSAAYFCASSSDLLGGYTFGSGTRLTVV.

J is TRBJ1-2 and V is TRBV19; unclear D gene. The CDR3 sequence is 13 residues long. V was cut by 5 bases and J by 3 bases, with 10 bases left in between. Germline CDR1 is LNHDA and CDR2 is SQIVND (reference sequence). The CDR3 coding sequence is TGTGCCAGTAGTGACGGGGAATACTATGGCTACACCTTC. This translates into CASSDGEYYGYTF.

The chain recombines TRBV6-4 with TRBJ2-3; 13 nucleotides match TRBD2. The CDR3 extends over 17 amino acids. The germline CDR1 and CDR2 sequences are MRHNA and SNTAGT. Germline trimming cut 6 bases from V and 0 bases from J; bases unmatched to any gene: 6. CDR3: CASSRTSGGLSTDTQYF. The CDR3 nucleotides read TGTGCCAGCAGCCGGACTAGCGGGGGCCTAAGCACAGATACGCAGTATTTT.

The chain combines TRBV7-6 with TRBJ2-7, with D maybe TRBD2 (5 bases). Germline lookup yields CDR1 SGHVS and CDR2 FNYEAQ. The CDR3 is 15 amino acids. V gave up 5 bases and J gave up 0 bases, with 14 bases separating them. The DNA for the CDR3 is TGTGCCAGCAGCGCCGCCGGGCGGGTCTCCTACGAGCAGTACTTC. Translated: CASSAAGRVSYEQYF.

This clone occurred once. The chain has TRBV5-5 and TRBJ2-3; 11 positions match TRBD2. The germline V gene has CDR1 SGHKS and CDR2 YYEKEE (reference sequence). Unmatched junction bases numbered 9, after V lost 4 bases and J lost 2 bases. The CDR3 totals 17 residues. The CDR3 here is CASSPVMTSGVTDTQYF. CDR3 bases: TGTGCCAGCAGCCCGGTAATGACTAGCGGGGTCACAGATACGCAGTATTTT.